This T cell receptor (beta chain) was identified during a study of T cell clones after liver transplantation. Trimming removed 7 bases from V and 0 bases from J; junction bases left unmatched: 3. CDR1 and CDR2 (germline): LNHDA, SQIVND (reference sequence). This CDR3 is built from 15 residues. The assay was immunoSEQ multiplex PCR, and TCRdb's table has in-frame clones only and misses some. This table holds 35,000 to 45,000 clones, just over 85% found once. This sequence joins TRBV19 and TRBJ2-6; 7 bases map to TRBD1. Sequences were derived from CD4+ T cells from blood, sampled 24 months after liver transplant. The source of this sequence is a human patient who received a liver transplant. Some T cells may originate from the graft donor. In DNA, the CDR3 is TGTGCCAGTAAGGGACAGAGCTCTGGGGCCAACGTCCTGACTTTC. Residues: CASKGQSSGANVLTF.